Below, 2 T cell receptor beta chains from the same sample are listed, as sequenced in a study of T cell changes during pregnancy in multiple sclerosis. Repertoires were generated with immunoSEQ multiplex PCR, while TCRdb's copy carries only in-frame clones and drops some. The repertoire holds under 85,000 clones, with about 91% as singletons. This specimen consisted of CD4+ T cells from peripheral blood mononuclear cells, obtained in the third trimester of pregnancy. These receptors originate from a female donor in good health, enrolled as a control in a pregnancy study.

The sample holds one count of this clone. The V call is TRBV5-6, the J call TRBJ2-2; tentatively, D is TRBD2 (5 bases). The CDR3 extends over 12 amino acids. V lost 3 bases and J lost 8, with 8 bases in between. Germline CDR1 reads SGHDT; CDR2 reads YYEEEE. CDR3 coding DNA: TGTGCCAGCAGCTGGACTTTTGGGGAGCTGTTTTTT. Translated: CASSWTFGELFF.

V gene TRBV7-6 combines with J gene TRBJ1-1; unclear D gene. Deletions cut 5 bases from V and 3 bases from J, with 10 bases between. The length of the CDR3 is 13 residues. Germline CDR1 and CDR2: SGHVS and FNYEAQ. The DNA of the CDR3 is TGTGCCAGCAGCCGGACGGGAGACACTGAAGCTTTCTTT. Amino acid sequence: CASSRTGDTEAFF.